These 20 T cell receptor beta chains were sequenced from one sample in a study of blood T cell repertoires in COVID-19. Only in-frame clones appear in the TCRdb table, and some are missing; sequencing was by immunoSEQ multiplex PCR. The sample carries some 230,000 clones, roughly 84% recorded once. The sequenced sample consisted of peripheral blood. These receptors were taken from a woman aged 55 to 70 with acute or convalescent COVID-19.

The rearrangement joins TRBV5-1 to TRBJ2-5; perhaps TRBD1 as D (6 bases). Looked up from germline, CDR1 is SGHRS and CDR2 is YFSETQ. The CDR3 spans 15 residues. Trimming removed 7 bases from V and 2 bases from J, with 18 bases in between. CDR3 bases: TGCGCCAGCCGGCCCTCAACGGGACAACAAGAGACCCAGTACTTC. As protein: CASRPSTGQQETQYF.

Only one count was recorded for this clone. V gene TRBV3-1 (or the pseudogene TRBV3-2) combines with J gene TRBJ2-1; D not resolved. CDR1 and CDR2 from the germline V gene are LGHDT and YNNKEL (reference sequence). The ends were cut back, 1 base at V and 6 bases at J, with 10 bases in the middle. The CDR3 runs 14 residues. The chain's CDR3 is CASSQAPLVNEQFF. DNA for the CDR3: TGTGCCAGCAGCCAAGCCCCTCTCGTCAATGAGCAGTTCTTC.

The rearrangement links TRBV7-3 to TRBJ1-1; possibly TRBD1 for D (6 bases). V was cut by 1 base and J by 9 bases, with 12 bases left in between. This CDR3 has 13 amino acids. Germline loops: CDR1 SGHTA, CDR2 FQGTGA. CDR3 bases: TGTGCCAGCAGCTTAATGACTGGGGGCAAAGCTTTCTTT. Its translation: CASSLMTGGKAFF. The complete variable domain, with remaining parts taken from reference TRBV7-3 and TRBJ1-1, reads GAGVSQTPSNKVTEKGKYVELRCDPISGHTALYWYRQSLGQGPEFLIYFQGTGAADDSGLPNDRFFAVRPEGSVSTLKIQRTERGDSAVYLCASSLMTGGKAFFGQGTRLTVV.

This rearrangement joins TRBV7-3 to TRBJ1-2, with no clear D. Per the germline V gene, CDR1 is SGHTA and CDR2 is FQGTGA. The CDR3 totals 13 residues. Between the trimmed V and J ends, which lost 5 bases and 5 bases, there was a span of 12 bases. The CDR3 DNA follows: TGTGCCAGCAGCGCAAGTCCGGGATATGGCTACACCTTC. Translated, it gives CASSASPGYGYTF.

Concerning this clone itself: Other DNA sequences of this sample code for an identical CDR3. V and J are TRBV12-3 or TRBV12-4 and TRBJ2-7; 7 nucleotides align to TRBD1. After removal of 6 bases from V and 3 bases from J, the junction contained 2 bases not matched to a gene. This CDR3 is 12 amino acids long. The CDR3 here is CASRTGFYEQYF. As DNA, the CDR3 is TGTGCCAGCAGGACAGGGTTCTACGAGCAGTACTTC.

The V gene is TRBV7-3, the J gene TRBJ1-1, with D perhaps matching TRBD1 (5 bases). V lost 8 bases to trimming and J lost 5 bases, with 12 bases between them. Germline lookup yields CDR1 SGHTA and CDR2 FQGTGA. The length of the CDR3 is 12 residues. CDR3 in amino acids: CASCERGTEAFF. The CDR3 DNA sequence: TGTGCCAGCTGCGAACGGGGGACTGAAGCTTTCTTT.

The CDR3 here is CASSLLAGGGPTYNEQFF. The CDR3 DNA follows: TGTGCCAGCAGCCTACTAGCGGGCGGGGGTCCTACCTACAATGAGCAGTTCTTC. The rearrangement links TRBV5-8 to TRBJ2-1; 9 bases align to TRBD2. CDR3 length: 18 amino acids. V gave up 4 bases and J gave up 2 bases; unmatched junction bases: 13. Germline V gene lookup returns CDR1 SGHTS and CDR2 YDEGEE. The complete variable domain, with remaining parts taken from reference TRBV5-8 and TRBJ2-1, reads EAGVTQSPTHLIKTRGQQATLRCSPISGHTSVYWYQQALGLGLQFLLWYDEGEERNRGNFPPRFSGRQFPNYSSELNVNALELEDSALYLCASSLLAGGGPTYNEQFFGPGTRLTVL.

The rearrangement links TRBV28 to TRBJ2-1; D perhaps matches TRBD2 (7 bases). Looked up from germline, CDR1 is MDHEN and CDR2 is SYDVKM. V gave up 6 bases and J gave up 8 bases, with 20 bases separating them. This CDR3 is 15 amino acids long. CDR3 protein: CASRDMWGGPDEQFF. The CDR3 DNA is TGTGCCAGCAGAGACATGTGGGGGGGGCCGGATGAGCAGTTCTTC.

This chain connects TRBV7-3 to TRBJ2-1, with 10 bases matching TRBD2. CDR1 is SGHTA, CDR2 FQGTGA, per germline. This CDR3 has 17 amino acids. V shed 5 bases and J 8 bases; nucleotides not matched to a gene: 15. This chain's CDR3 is CASSMGRGLAASDEQFF. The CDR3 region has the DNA TGTGCCAGCAGCATGGGACGTGGACTAGCGGCATCCGATGAGCAGTTCTTC.

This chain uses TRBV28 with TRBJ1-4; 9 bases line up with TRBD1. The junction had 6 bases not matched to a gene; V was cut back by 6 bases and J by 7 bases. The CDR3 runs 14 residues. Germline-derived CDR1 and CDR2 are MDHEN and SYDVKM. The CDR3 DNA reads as TGTGCCAGCAGCCCGGGACAGGGAGGTGAAAAACTGTTTTTT. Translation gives CASSPGQGGEKLFF.

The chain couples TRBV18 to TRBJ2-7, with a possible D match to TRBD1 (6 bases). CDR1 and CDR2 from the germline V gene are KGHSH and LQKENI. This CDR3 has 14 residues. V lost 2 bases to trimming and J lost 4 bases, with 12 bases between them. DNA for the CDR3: TGTGCCAGCTCACCAACCGGGACAAAATACGAGCAGTACTTC. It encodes CASSPTGTKYEQYF.

This chain's CDR3 is CASRLGGTKNNEQFF. The CDR3 DNA is TGTGCCAGTAGGCTCGGGGGGACGAAAAATAATGAGCAGTTCTTC. This sequence joins TRBV19 and TRBJ2-1, with 7 bases identical to TRBD2. V lost 6 bases to trimming and J lost 7 bases; unmatched junction nucleotides: 12. CDR1 and CDR2 (germline): LNHDA, SQIVND (reference sequence). The CDR3 extends over 15 amino acids.

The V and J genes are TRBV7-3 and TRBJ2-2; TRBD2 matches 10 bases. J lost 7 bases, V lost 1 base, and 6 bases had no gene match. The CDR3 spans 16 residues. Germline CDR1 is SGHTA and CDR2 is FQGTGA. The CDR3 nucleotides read TGTGCCAGCAGCTTAAAGGCTAGCGGGGGTAACGGGGAGCTGTTTTTT. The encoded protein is CASSLKASGGNGELFF.

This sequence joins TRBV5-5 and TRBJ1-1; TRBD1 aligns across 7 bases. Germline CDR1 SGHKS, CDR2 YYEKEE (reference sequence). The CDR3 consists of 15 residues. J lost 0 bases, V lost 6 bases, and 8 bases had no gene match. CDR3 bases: TGTGCCAGCACTCAGGGGGGAGGCATGAACACTGAAGCTTTCTTT. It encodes CASTQGGGMNTEAFF.

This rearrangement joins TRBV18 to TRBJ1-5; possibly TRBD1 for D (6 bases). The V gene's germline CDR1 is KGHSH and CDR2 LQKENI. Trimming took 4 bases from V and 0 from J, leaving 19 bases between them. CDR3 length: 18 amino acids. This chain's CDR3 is CASSLNQQDRYSNQPQHF. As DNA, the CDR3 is TGTGCCAGCTCACTCAACCAACAAGACAGGTATAGCAATCAGCCCCAGCATTTT. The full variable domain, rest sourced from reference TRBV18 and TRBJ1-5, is NAGVMQNPRHLVRRRGQEARLRCSPMKGHSHVYWYRQLPEEGLKFMVYLQKENIIDESGMPKERFSAEFPKEGPSILRIQQVVRGDSAAYFCASSLNQQDRYSNQPQHFGDGTRLSIL.

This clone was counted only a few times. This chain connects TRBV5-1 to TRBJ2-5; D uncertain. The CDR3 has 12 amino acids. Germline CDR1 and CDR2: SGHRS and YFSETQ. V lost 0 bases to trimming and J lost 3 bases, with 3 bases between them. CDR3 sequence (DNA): TGCGCCAGCAGCTTGGACAAAGAGACCCAGTACTTC. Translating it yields CASSLDKETQYF. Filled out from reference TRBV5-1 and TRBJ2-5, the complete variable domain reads KAGVTQTPRYLIKTRGQQVTLSCSPISGHRSVSWYQQTPGQGLQFLFEYFSETQRNKGNFPGRFSGRQFSNSRSEMNVSTLELGDSALYLCASSLDKETQYFGPGTRLLVL.

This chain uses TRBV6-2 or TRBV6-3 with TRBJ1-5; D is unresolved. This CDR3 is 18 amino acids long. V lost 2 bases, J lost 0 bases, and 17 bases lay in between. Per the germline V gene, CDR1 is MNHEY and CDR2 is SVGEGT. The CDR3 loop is CASSYTHSRGGSNQPQHF. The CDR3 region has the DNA TGTGCCAGCAGTTACACCCACAGCCGCGGAGGTAGCAATCAGCCCCAGCATTTT.

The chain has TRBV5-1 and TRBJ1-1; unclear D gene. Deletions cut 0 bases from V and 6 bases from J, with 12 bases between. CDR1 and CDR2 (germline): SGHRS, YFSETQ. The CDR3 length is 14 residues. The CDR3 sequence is CASSLEVKGAEAFF. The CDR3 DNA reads TGCGCCAGCAGCTTGGAAGTGAAGGGAGCTGAAGCTTTCTTT.

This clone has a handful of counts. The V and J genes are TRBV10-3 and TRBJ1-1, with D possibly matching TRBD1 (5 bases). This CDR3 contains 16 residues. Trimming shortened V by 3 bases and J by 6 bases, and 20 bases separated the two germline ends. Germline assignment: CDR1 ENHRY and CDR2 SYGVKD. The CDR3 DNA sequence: TGTGCCATCAGTGATGGCAGGGAAAAAAAGAGCTCTGAAGCTTTCTTT. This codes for CAISDGREKKSSEAFF.

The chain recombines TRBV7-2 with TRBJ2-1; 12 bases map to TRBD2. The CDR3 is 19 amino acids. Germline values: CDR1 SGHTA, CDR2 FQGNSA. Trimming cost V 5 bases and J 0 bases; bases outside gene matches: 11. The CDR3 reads CASSLRTSGATSSYNEQFF. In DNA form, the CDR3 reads TGTGCCAGCAGCCTTCGGACTAGCGGGGCAACGAGCTCCTACAATGAGCAGTTCTTC.